This entry lists 21 T cell receptor beta chains sequenced from one sample in a study of shared clonotypes between healthy human individuals (TCRdb year 2020). CD8 naive samples consisted of CD45RO-negative cells that were positively selected for CCR7, yielding a CD45RA+CCR7+ population without TemRA cells. Receptor amplification or capture employed the immunoSEQ multiplex PCR assay. TCRdb provides this immuneACCESS table in a form limited to in-frame rearrangements. Some clones are lacking; in checked studies, under half of them reflect an unresolved V gene, and why the rest are absent is not known. This sample comprises about 1,900,000 clones, about 94% of them detected only once. Of the sample, 0.95% to 1.5% is held by the ten largest clones. What was sequenced was naive CD8+ T cells sorted from blood. In light of the paper, this sample's cell subset or site label describes: CD45RA+CCR7+. These receptors all come from a man aged 18 to 29 in good health.

With respect to this clone: This specimen includes other DNA sequences encoding the same CDR3. The V and J genes are TRBV6-5 and TRBJ2-1; 13 positions agree with TRBD2. This CDR3 is built from 15 residues. With V trimmed by 4 bases and J by 5 bases, 2 bases remained unmatched. Germline V gives CDR1 MNHEY, CDR2 SVGAGI. CDR3 bases: TGTGCCAGCAGTTCACTAGCGGGAGGGAACAATGAGCAGTTCTTC. Translation gives CASSSLAGGNNEQFF.

As regards this clone: At the DNA level, this CDR3 is encoded by other sequences in the same sample as well. The chain links TRBV5-6 to TRBJ2-2; D unclear. This CDR3 comprises 12 residues. Germline CDR1 is SGHDT and CDR2 is YYEEEE. The V and J ends lost 4 bases and 4 bases respectively, with 5 bases between them. CDR3 DNA: TGTGCCAGCAGCCCGGGCACCGGGGAGCTGTTTTTT. As protein: CASSPGTGELFF.

The V gene is TRBV29-1, the J gene TRBJ1-1; the match to TRBD1 covers 8 bases. Germline CDR1 is SQVTM and CDR2 is ANQGSEA. V lost 6 bases and J lost 5; bases outside the gene matches: 14. The CDR3 runs to 15 residues. The CDR3 bases are TGCAGCGTCCCCGGACAGGGCGGTTTGGGAACTGAAGCTTTCTTT. Protein product: CSVPGQGGLGTEAFF.

This clone was recorded only once. The chain couples TRBV5-1 to TRBJ2-1; a possible D gene is TRBD2 (5 bases). This CDR3 spans 15 amino acids. Trimming left V 1 base short and J 3 bases short, with 11 bases between. Per the germline V gene, CDR1 is SGHRS and CDR2 is YFSETQ. The CDR3 DNA reads TGCGCCAGCAGCTTGTGGGTGGGAGTCTACAATGAGCAGTTCTTC. This gives the protein CASSLWVGVYNEQFF.

This clone was seen only a few times. The chain employs TRBV7-9 and TRBJ1-2; 9 bases are shared with TRBD1. Germline V CDR1 and CDR2: SEHNR, FQNEAQ (reference sequence). The CDR3 consists of 15 residues. The V segment lost 5 bases and the J segment 2 bases; nucleotides outside the gene matches: 6. CDR3 loop: CASSQNRGQNYGYTF. The DNA for the CDR3 is TGTGCCAGCAGCCAAAACAGGGGGCAGAACTATGGCTACACCTTC.

The V gene is TRBV5-4, the J gene TRBJ1-1; 7 nucleotides line up with TRBD1. The CDR3 length is 15 residues. Trimming cost V 3 bases and J 0 bases; bases outside gene matches: 5. Germline V CDR1 and CDR2: SGHNT, YYREEE (reference sequence). CDR3 amino acids: CASSYLTGMNTEAFF. The CDR3 DNA sequence: TGTGCCAGCAGCTACTTGACAGGGATGAACACTGAAGCTTTCTTT.

The rearrangement uses TRBV6-1 and TRBJ2-5, with a tentative D call TRBD2 (6 bases). This CDR3 has 15 amino acids. Trimming took 2 bases from V and 5 from J, leaving 15 bases between them. Germline V gene data show CDR1 as MNHNS and CDR2 as SASEGT. In DNA, the CDR3 is TGTGCCAGCAGTGAAAGGGAAGGGGACTGGGAGACCCAGTACTTC. Encoded protein: CASSEREGDWETQYF.

J is TRBJ2-1 and V is TRBV27, with 8 bases aligning to TRBD1. Trimming took 6 bases from V and 7 from J; bases not matched to a gene: 8. CDR3 length equals 14 residues. Germline V gene lookup returns CDR1 MNHEY and CDR2 SMNVEV (reference sequence). CDR3 sequence reads: CASRPITGGNEQFF. As DNA, the CDR3 is TGTGCCAGCAGACCAATCACAGGGGGAAATGAGCAGTTCTTC.

This chain uses TRBV4-2 with TRBJ2-7; unclear D gene. Between the trimmed V and J ends, which lost 3 bases and 2 bases, there was a span of 5 bases. CDR1 and CDR2 (germline): LGHNA, YNFKEQ. The CDR3 contains 12 residues. In DNA form, the CDR3 reads TGTGCCAGCAGCCATGGACCCTACGAGCAGTACTTC. Encoded protein: CASSHGPYEQYF.

The V gene is TRBV2, the J gene TRBJ1-2, with 9 bases fitting TRBD1. Germline-derived CDR1 and CDR2 are SNHLY and FYNNEI. This CDR3 contains 13 residues. After removal of 7 bases from V and 8 bases from J, the junction contained 8 bases not matched to a gene. The CDR3 region is CASMAGQGGGYTF. The CDR3 DNA follows: TGTGCCAGCATGGCGGGACAGGGAGGGGGCTACACCTTC.

To note about this clone: This sample also contains other DNA sequences that code for the same CDR3. The chain combines TRBV27 with TRBJ2-3, with D perhaps TRBD2 (5 bases). The CDR3 extends over 14 amino acids. V gave up 6 bases and J gave up 1 base, with 11 bases separating them. Germline-derived CDR1 and CDR2 are MNHEY and SMNVEV (reference sequence). CDR3 sequence reads: CASRLGGGTDTQYF. The CDR3 region has the DNA TGTGCCAGCAGGTTAGGAGGTGGCACAGATACGCAGTATTTT.

CDR3: CASSSSIYNEQFF. DNA for the CDR3: TGTGCCAGCAGCTCAAGTATTTACAATGAGCAGTTCTTC. The V call is TRBV7-9, the J call TRBJ2-1, with unresolved D. Germline assignment: CDR1 SEHNR and CDR2 FQNEAQ (reference sequence). The CDR3 is 13 amino acids. Trimming shortened V by 4 bases and J by 4 bases, and 8 bases separated the two germline ends.

The J gene is TRBJ1-2, the V gene TRBV27; D may be TRBD1 (5 bases). The CDR3 runs to 16 residues. Trimming removed 5 bases at V and 6 bases at J, with 22 bases between. In germline, CDR1 is MNHEY, CDR2 SMNVEV (reference sequence). The CDR3 is CASSPTWAGVNDGYTF. CDR3 in DNA: TGTGCCAGCAGTCCGACCTGGGCGGGGGTGAATGATGGCTACACCTTC.

J is TRBJ1-2 and V is TRBV4-1; D is possibly TRBD1 (5 bases). V was pared by 1 base and J by 10 bases, with 16 bases between. Germline V gene data show CDR1 as MGHRA and CDR2 as YSYEKL. The CDR3 contains 14 residues. The CDR3 DNA sequence: TGCGCCAGCAGCCAAGGAGGACACTCGGACGACTACACCTTC. Translation: CASSQGGHSDDYTF.

The rearrangement uses TRBV4-1 and TRBJ2-7; unclear D gene. The CDR3 is made up of 14 amino acids. The V gene lost 4 bases and the J gene lost 5 bases, with 15 bases spanning the gap. Germline assignment: CDR1 MGHRA and CDR2 YSYEKL. The CDR3 loop reads CASSLRLTLNEQYF. The CDR3 DNA is TGCGCCAGCAGCCTCCGACTTACCCTCAACGAGCAGTACTTC.

The rearrangement uses TRBV5-1 and TRBJ2-7, with 11 bases fitting TRBD2. This CDR3 has 16 residues. Per germline, CDR1 SGHRS and CDR2 YFSETQ. With 1 base clipped from V and 4 bases from J, the junction kept 7 bases outside the gene matches. The CDR3 DNA sequence: TGCGCCAGCAGCTTGACTCCGGGACTAGCGGCATACGAGCAGTACTTC. Translating it yields CASSLTPGLAAYEQYF.

The gene calls are TRBV30 and TRBJ2-7, with 11 bases that match TRBD1. The CDR3 is 13 amino acids. Germline lookup yields CDR1 GTSNPN and CDR2 SVGIG (reference sequence). The V segment lost 6 bases and the J segment 3 bases; nucleotides outside the gene matches: 4. The CDR3 is CACGQGALYEQYF. The CDR3 DNA reads as TGTGCCTGTGGACAGGGGGCCCTCTACGAGCAGTACTTC. The variable domain in full, with the rest retrieved from reference TRBV30 and TRBJ2-7, is SQTIHQWPATLVQPVGSPLSLECTVEGTSNPNLYWYRQAAGRGLQLLFYSVGIGQISSEVPQNLSASRPQDRQFILSSKKLLLSDSGFYLCACGQGALYEQYFGPGTRLTVT.

This rearrangement joins TRBV7-2 to TRBJ2-3; D uncertain. V was clipped by 3 bases and J by 0 bases, with 10 bases between them. Germline V lookup: CDR1 SGHTA, CDR2 FQGNSA. The CDR3 length is 15 residues. CDR3 DNA sequence: TGTGCCAGCAGCTTCACGCGTGCCAGCACAGATACGCAGTATTTT. Encoded protein: CASSFTRASTDTQYF.

The gene calls are TRBV7-9 and TRBJ2-3, with a weak D call TRBD2 (5 bases). The CDR3 totals 16 residues. Germline values: CDR1 SEHNR, CDR2 FQNEAQ (reference sequence). The V gene lost 2 bases and the J gene lost 8 bases, with 20 bases spanning the gap. The CDR3 loop is CASSLLGSGPVGTQYF. CDR3 nucleotide sequence: TGTGCCAGCAGCTTACTTGGGAGCGGTCCCGTTGGTACGCAGTATTTT.

The chain recombines TRBV9 with TRBJ2-1, with 11 bases identical to TRBD2. This CDR3 has 16 amino acids. CDR1 and CDR2 from the germline V gene are SGDLS and YYNGEE. V trimming: 4 bases; J trimming: 5 bases; junction bases outside the gene matches: 8. The CDR3 reads CASSPLAGGPNNEQFF. The CDR3 region has the DNA TGTGCCAGCAGCCCGCTAGCGGGAGGTCCGAACAATGAGCAGTTCTTC.

CDR3 protein: CASSLPGTDTYEQYF. CDR3 coding DNA: TGTGCCAGCAGTCTACCCGGGACAGATACCTACGAGCAGTACTTC. The rearrangement joins TRBV28 to TRBJ2-7, with 7 bases identical to TRBD1. Per the germline V gene, CDR1 is MDHEN and CDR2 is SYDVKM. The V gene end was trimmed by 5 bases and the J gene end by 2 bases; junction bases not matched to a gene: 9. This CDR3 is built from 15 residues.